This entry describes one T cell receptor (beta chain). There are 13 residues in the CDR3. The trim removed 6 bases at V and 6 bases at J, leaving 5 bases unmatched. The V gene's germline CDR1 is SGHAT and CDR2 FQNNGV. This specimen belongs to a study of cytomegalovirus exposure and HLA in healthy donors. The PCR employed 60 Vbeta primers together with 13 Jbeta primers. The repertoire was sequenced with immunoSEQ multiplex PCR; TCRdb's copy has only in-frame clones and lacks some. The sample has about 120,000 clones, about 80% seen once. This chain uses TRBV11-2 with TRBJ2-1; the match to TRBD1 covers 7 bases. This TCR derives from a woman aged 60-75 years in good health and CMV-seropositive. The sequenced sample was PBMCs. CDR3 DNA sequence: TGTGCCAGCAGAACGAACAGGGGCAATGAGCAGTTCTTC. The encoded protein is CASRTNRGNEQFF.